The 12 T cell receptor beta chains reported below all come from one sample, sequenced in a study of T cells in Graves' hyperthyroidism and ophthalmopathy. RNA transcripts served as the template for amplifying TCR beta CDR3 regions. Carried out on the TCR CDR3, a first-round RT-PCR used the HTBI primer set. TCRdb recomputed calls from the multiplex PCR reads with MiXCR, one row per CDR3 protein. The profile shows 530,000 or so distinct CDR3 sequences, 46% of them singletons. Sequencing used peripheral blood or thyroid tissue (not recorded which). These receptors were obtained from a woman younger than 30 with Graves' hyperthyroidism.

The J gene is TRBJ1-1, the V gene TRBV29-1; TRBD1 is a possible D gene (6 bases). CDR3 length: 15 residues. Germline values: CDR1 SQVTM, CDR2 ANQGSEA. Trimming removed 6 bases from V and 6 bases from J, with 23 bases in between. DNA of the CDR3: TGCAGCGTGTCCCTAGGGGCGGGGGCGTTCCCTGAAGCTTTCTTT. It translates to CSVSLGAGAFPEAFF.

The chain has TRBV15 and TRBJ2-5, with D maybe TRBD1 (6 bases). Germline values: CDR1 LNHNV, CDR2 YYDKDF (reference sequence). V was trimmed by 4 bases and J by 5 bases, leaving 14 bases between them. The CDR3 is made up of 14 amino acids. CDR3 protein: CATSNTGMGETQYF. CDR3 coding DNA: TGTGCCACCAGCAATACAGGGATGGGGGAGACCCAGTACTTC.

This clonotype was counted ten times or more. This chain uses TRBV5-5 with TRBJ1-1, with D perhaps TRBD1 (5 bases). CDR1 SGHKS and CDR2 YYEKEE come from the germline V gene (reference sequence). Trimming removed 7 bases from V and 1 base from J, with 23 bases in between. This CDR3 is built from 17 residues. CDR3 nucleotide sequence: TGTGCCAGCTTATCGGGGCTCACCTCGGGGACGAACACTGAAGCTTTCTTT. Translating gives CASLSGLTSGTNTEAFF.

This clonotype was found a few times. V and J are TRBV24-1 and TRBJ2-3; D may correspond to TRBD1 or TRBD2 (7 bases each). CDR3 length equals 18 residues. Trimming pared 4 bases from V and 2 bases from J, leaving 21 bases between. The germline CDR1 and CDR2 sequences are KGHDR and SFDVKD. The CDR3 sequence is CATSDSISGGGTTDTQYF. The CDR3 region has the DNA TGTGCCACCAGTGACTCGATTTCAGGGGGGGGAACCACAGATACGCAGTATTTT.

This chain links TRBV9 with TRBJ1-5; D might be TRBD1 (6 bases). The CDR3 extends over 15 amino acids. The V gene lost 4 bases and the J gene lost 3 bases, with 14 bases spanning the gap. CDR1 is SGDLS and CDR2 is YYNGEE in the germline V gene. The DNA of the CDR3 is TGTGCCAGCAGCATCGCGACAGGTACCAATCAGCCCCAGCATTTT. Its translation is CASSIATGTNQPQHF.

The V call is TRBV3-1, the J call TRBJ2-2; no reliable D call. The length of the CDR3 is 12 residues. Trimming pared 2 bases from V and 8 bases from J, leaving 6 bases between. Germline V gene sequence: CDR1 LGHDT, CDR2 YNNKEL (reference sequence). The CDR3 loop is CASSQKKGELFF. Written as DNA, the CDR3 is TGTGCCAGCAGCCAAAAAAAGGGGGAGCTGTTTTTT.

The rearrangement uses TRBV25-1 and TRBJ2-7, with 7 bases fitting TRBD1. V was pared by 1 base and J by 3 bases, with 18 bases of the junction left unmatched. The CDR3 sequence is 19 residues long. The germline V gene encodes CDR1 MGHDK and CDR2 SYGVNS. CDR3 in amino acids: CASSEWNSRGQDLLYEQYF. The CDR3 DNA reads TGTGCCAGCAGTGAATGGAACAGCCGTGGACAGGACTTACTCTACGAGCAGTACTTC.

This chain links TRBV7-9 with TRBJ2-7; tentatively, D is TRBD2 (5 bases). This CDR3 comprises 16 residues. V was shortened by 5 bases and J by 4 bases, with 21 bases between the two germline ends. Germline loops: CDR1 SEHNR, CDR2 FQNEAQ (reference sequence). The CDR3 region is CASSKPGSGSRYEQYF. The DNA for the CDR3 is TGTGCCAGCAGCAAACCGGGGTCGGGTTCTAGATACGAGCAGTACTTC.

Ten or more counts support this clonotype. The V gene is TRBV7-9, the J gene TRBJ1-3; 7 nucleotides agree with TRBD1. The CDR3 contains 15 residues. J lost 1 base, V lost 5 bases, and 5 bases had no gene match. Germline V gene lookup returns CDR1 SEHNR and CDR2 FQNEAQ (reference sequence). The CDR3 spells CASSRSDRSGNTIYF. CDR3 DNA sequence: TGTGCCAGCAGCCGCTCGGACAGGTCTGGAAACACCATATATTTT.

This clonotype occurred many times. The chain recombines TRBV12-3 or TRBV12-4 with TRBJ2-5, with TRBD2 matching over 10 bases. The trim removed 6 bases at V and 4 bases at J, leaving 8 bases unmatched. The CDR3 has 15 residues. The CDR3 is CASSLNERGGETQYF. CDR3 in DNA: TGTGCCAGCAGCTTAAACGAGCGGGGGGGAGAGACCCAGTACTTC.

The rearrangement joins TRBV28 to TRBJ2-7, with D possibly TRBD1 on 5 matching bases. CDR1 MDHEN and CDR2 SYDVKM come from the germline V gene. V lost 8 bases to trimming and J lost 6 bases, with 17 bases between them. The CDR3 loop spans 13 amino acids. The DNA of the CDR3 is TGTGCCAGCCATGGTCAGCAGGGATTCGAGCAGTACTTC. Translation: CASHGQQGFEQYF.

The chain has TRBV7-2 and TRBJ2-7; D ambiguous. Trimming pared 4 bases from V and 1 base from J, leaving 17 bases between. CDR1 and CDR2 (germline): SGHTA, FQGNSA. There are 16 residues in the CDR3. CDR3 amino acids: CASSSSPNPPSYEQYF. The DNA of the CDR3 is TGTGCCAGCAGCTCATCCCCGAATCCTCCTTCCTACGAGCAGTACTTC.